These 22 T cell receptor beta chains originate from one sample sequenced in a study of Graves' ophthalmopathy and Graves' hyperthyroidism. Amplified TCR beta CDR3 regions were obtained using RNA transcripts as template. HTBI primers were employed in first-round RT-PCR, then a second-round multiplex PCR followed. From the multiplex PCR reads, TCRdb called clonotypes with MiXCR, one entry per CDR3 protein. Of roughly 500,000 distinct CDR3 sequences listed, approximately 14% were seen once; the top ten hold about 9.4%. The sequenced sample was blood. Receptor source: a woman in her twenties or thirties with Graves' ophthalmopathy.

This clonotype was observed at least ten times. The chain combines TRBV27 with TRBJ2-7; 8 bases line up with TRBD2. The ends lost 6 bases at V and 1 base at J; junction bases unmatched: 8. CDR3 length: 15 amino acids. CDR1 MNHEY and CDR2 SMNVEV come from the germline V gene (reference sequence). This CDR3 is CASSPDGGASYEQYF. The CDR3 DNA reads TGTGCCAGCAGCCCTGACGGGGGGGCATCCTACGAGCAGTACTTC.

The table lists this clonotype with many counts. This chain links TRBV11-2 with TRBJ1-3; TRBD1 might be the D (6 bases). CDR1 and CDR2 (germline): SGHAT, FQNNGV. Trimming took off 4 bases at V and 4 bases at J, with 11 bases between the two ends. CDR3 size: 14 residues. In DNA form, the CDR3 reads TGTGCCAGCAGCTCCTGGACAGAAGGAAACACCATATATTTT. Translating gives CASSSWTEGNTIYF.

This clonotype was seen at least ten times. The chain uses TRBV7-8 and TRBJ2-7, with D possibly being TRBD2 (6 bases). This CDR3 comprises 14 residues. Trimming left V 6 bases short and J 1 base short, with 13 bases between. The germline V gene has CDR1 SGHVS and CDR2 FQNEAQ. The CDR3 DNA follows: TGTGCCAGCAGTTCCAAGCGGGTATCCTACGAGCAGTACTTC. The encoded protein is CASSSKRVSYEQYF.

Many counts were recorded for this clonotype. The genes are TRBV10-3 and TRBJ2-7, with TRBD1 matching over 9 bases. Germline lookup yields CDR1 ENHRY and CDR2 SYGVKD. This CDR3 is built from 17 residues. V trimming: 7 bases; J trimming: 4 bases; junction bases outside the gene matches: 17. The CDR3 spells CAIKPGQGRSTEYEQYF. As DNA, the CDR3 is TGTGCCATCAAACCGGGACAGGGTCGTAGTACGGAGTACGAGCAGTACTTC.

In its sample, this clonotype was seen many times. The chain recombines TRBV30 with TRBJ1-1, with D tentatively TRBD1 (5 bases). The CDR3 extends over 14 amino acids. V gave up 3 bases and J gave up 5 bases, with 16 bases separating them. The V gene's germline CDR1 is GTSNPN and CDR2 SVGIG (reference sequence). In DNA form, the CDR3 reads TGTGCCTGGAGGGGTAAGGGGAGGGTAACTGAAGCTTTCTTT. Its protein product is CAWRGKGRVTEAFF.

This chain joins TRBV6-2 or TRBV6-3 and TRBJ1-2, with D unclear. Trimming removed 8 bases from V and 1 base from J, with 17 bases in between. The CDR3 totals 15 residues. Per the germline V gene, CDR1 is MNHEY and CDR2 is SVGEGT. The CDR3 DNA is TGTGCCAGCGGGTTGACCGGCTTGAATAACTATGGCTACACCTTC. It codes for CASGLTGLNNYGYTF.

At least ten counts were recorded for this clonotype. V is TRBV12-3 or TRBV12-4 and J is TRBJ2-5, with TRBD2 identical over 7 bases. Unmatched junction bases numbered 14, after V lost 2 bases and J lost 5 bases. The CDR3 consists of 17 residues. The chain's CDR3 is CASSLLASGHLPETQYF. The DNA of the CDR3 is TGTGCCAGCAGTTTATTGGCTAGCGGCCACCTTCCTGAGACCCAGTACTTC.

This clonotype showed up many times. CDR3 sequence (DNA): TGTGCCAGCAGTTACTCCGGGGGGGCGTCCTACGAGCAGTACTTC. Its translation: CASSYSGGASYEQYF. The V and J genes are TRBV6-2 or TRBV6-3 and TRBJ2-7; 8 positions match TRBD2. CDR1 is MNHEY and CDR2 is SVGEGT in the germline V gene. Trimming took 0 bases from V and 1 from J; bases not matched to a gene: 2. The CDR3 consists of 15 residues.

The rearrangement joins TRBV20-1 to TRBJ1-6; possibly TRBD1 for D (5 bases). Deletions cut 6 bases from V and 8 bases from J, with 14 bases between. Germline loops: CDR1 DFQATT, CDR2 SNEGSKA (reference sequence). CDR3 size: 13 residues. CDR3 sequence (DNA): TGCAGTGCAAGAAAGGGGCTGGATTCACCCCTCCACTTT. As protein: CSARKGLDSPLHF.

This clonotype has a count of ten or more. The chain links TRBV6-1 to TRBJ2-7; the match to TRBD1 covers 8 bases. This CDR3 is 16 amino acids long. Looked up from germline, CDR1 is MNHNS and CDR2 is SASEGT. V was clipped by 0 bases and J by 1 base; unmatched bases: 5. The CDR3 spells CASSEAPRTGSYEQYF. The CDR3 region has the DNA TGTGCCAGCAGTGAAGCCCCACGGACAGGGTCCTACGAGCAGTACTTC.

The genes are TRBV4-2 and TRBJ2-5; 10 positions agree with TRBD2. The junction had 9 bases not matched to a gene; V was cut back by 0 bases and J by 5 bases. CDR1 and CDR2 (germline): LGHNA, YNFKEQ. This CDR3 has 17 amino acids. The CDR3 here is CASSQDALAGVKETQYF. The CDR3 DNA is TGTGCCAGCAGCCAAGACGCTCTAGCGGGAGTAAAGGAGACCCAGTACTTC.

The table lists this clonotype with many counts. V is TRBV6-1 and J is TRBJ1-2, with a weak D call TRBD1 (6 bases). Germline lookup yields CDR1 MNHNS and CDR2 SASEGT. V lost 6 bases to trimming and J lost 8 bases, with 19 bases between them. The CDR3 covers 14 residues. The CDR3 sequence: CASRAMGRGRGYTF. CDR3 bases: TGTGCCAGCAGAGCAATGGGCAGGGGAAGAGGCTACACCTTC.

This chain connects TRBV6-1 to TRBJ1-6; tentatively, D is TRBD1 (6 bases). Deletions cut 7 bases from V and 4 bases from J, with 11 bases between. Looked up from germline, CDR1 is MNHNS and CDR2 is SASEGT. This CDR3 has 14 amino acids. The CDR3 bases are TGTGCCAGCAAAGACAGGCCTTATAATTCACCCCTCCACTTT. Residues: CASKDRPYNSPLHF.

This clonotype was seen at least ten times. The V call is TRBV6-1, the J call TRBJ1-1; the D gene is possibly TRBD1 (5 bases). The germline V gene encodes CDR1 MNHNS and CDR2 SASEGT. This CDR3 is 14 amino acids long. V was cut by 3 bases and J by 4 bases, with 12 bases left in between. CDR3 DNA: TGTGCCAGCAGTGATATCAGGGTGGCCACTGAAGCTTTCTTT. It translates to CASSDIRVATEAFF.

V and J are TRBV7-9 and TRBJ2-4; the match to TRBD2 covers 9 bases. Germline V gene sequence: CDR1 SEHNR, CDR2 FQNEAQ (reference sequence). Trimming at V came to 5 bases and at J to 9 bases, leaving 11 bases not matched to a gene. The CDR3 covers 15 residues. The CDR3, as DNA: TGTGCCAGCAGCCCCGAGCGGGGGGCGCGGGGCATTCAGTACTTC. Translated: CASSPERGARGIQYF.

Details on this clonotype: A much larger clone sits a single nucleotide away, making a read error possible. The rearrangement links TRBV25-1 to TRBJ2-5, with 12 bases lining up with TRBD2. The CDR3 loop spans 17 amino acids. CDR1 is MGHDK, CDR2 SYGVNS, per germline. After removal of 3 bases from V and 3 bases from J, the junction contained 8 bases not matched to a gene. The CDR3 bases are TGTGCCAGCAGTGATTTGCAACTAGCGGGGGGAAAAGAGACCCAGTACTTC. As protein: CASSDLQLAGGKETQYF.

This clonotype has just a few counts. V and J are TRBV9 and TRBJ1-1; no clear D. With 4 bases removed from V and 11 bases from J, the gap between germline ends came to 15 bases. Germline loops: CDR1 SGDLS, CDR2 YYNGEE. The CDR3 is 12 residues long. This CDR3 reads CASSPDIGRAFF. The CDR3 DNA follows: TGTGCCAGCAGCCCCGACATCGGGAGGGCTTTCTTT.

This clonotype was observed at least ten times. The rearrangement links TRBV6-1 to TRBJ2-7; 7 positions match TRBD2. Germline V gene lookup returns CDR1 MNHNS and CDR2 SASEGT. Trimming took 1 base from V and 6 from J; bases not matched to a gene: 6. This CDR3 has 14 amino acids. CDR3 sequence (DNA): TGTGCCAGCAGTGAAGTTGTACAGCGGGGCGAGCAGTACTTC. Translating gives CASSEVVQRGEQYF.

This clonotype was picked up many times. The chain recombines TRBV20-1 with TRBJ2-7; 7 positions agree with TRBD2. The V and J ends lost 0 bases and 2 bases, in that order; junction bases with no gene match: 7. CDR1 is DFQATT and CDR2 is SNEGSKA in the germline V gene (reference sequence). This CDR3 has 15 residues. Written as DNA, the CDR3 is TGCAGTGCTAGAGATGTTGCGGGAGTGACCTACGAGCAGTACTTC. It translates to CSARDVAGVTYEQYF.

This clonotype was seen a single time. This chain uses TRBV28 with TRBJ1-2, with unresolved D. V shed 8 bases and J shed 4 bases, with 23 bases lying between them. From germline, CDR1 is MDHEN and CDR2 SYDVKM. The length of the CDR3 is 16 residues. The CDR3 loop reads CASSSSDGERVYGYTF. For the CDR3, the DNA is TGTGCCAGCTCCTCTAGCGACGGGGAGCGAGTCTATGGCTACACCTTC.

This clonotype was seen repeatedly, ten times or more. V usage is TRBV2 and J usage is TRBJ1-2; a weak D match, TRBD1 (6 bases). V dropped 8 bases and J dropped 8 bases, with 18 bases sitting between them. The CDR3 has 13 residues. From germline, CDR1 is SNHLY and CDR2 FYNNEI. The CDR3, as DNA: TGTGCCAGCCAAACCAGGGGTGTGGACGGCTACACCTTC. Translation: CASQTRGVDGYTF.

This clonotype came up many times. V and J are TRBV11-2 and TRBJ1-6; possibly TRBD1 for D (5 bases). This CDR3 comprises 16 residues. From germline, CDR1 is SGHAT and CDR2 FQNNGV. V was clipped by 2 bases and J by 10 bases, with 18 bases between them. CDR3: CASSLSPRGVYSPLHF. CDR3 DNA: TGTGCCAGCAGCTTAAGCCCACGGGGGGTGTACTCACCCCTCCACTTT.